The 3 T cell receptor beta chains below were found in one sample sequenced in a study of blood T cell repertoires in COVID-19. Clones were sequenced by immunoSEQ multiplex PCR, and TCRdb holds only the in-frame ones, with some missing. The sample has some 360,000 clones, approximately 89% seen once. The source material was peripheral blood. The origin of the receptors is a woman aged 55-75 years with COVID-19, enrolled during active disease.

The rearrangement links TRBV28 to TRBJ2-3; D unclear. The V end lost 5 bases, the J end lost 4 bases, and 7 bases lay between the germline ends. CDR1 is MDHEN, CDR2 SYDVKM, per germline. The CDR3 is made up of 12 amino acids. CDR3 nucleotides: TGTGCCAGCAGTCTCCTACCAGATACGCAGTATTTT. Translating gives CASSLLPDTQYF.

CDR3 coding DNA: TGTGCCAGCAGCCCGGGAGGCCCTCAGCCCCAGCATTTT. This gives the protein CASSPGGPQPQHF. V and J are TRBV7-9 and TRBJ1-5, with unresolved D. Germline V gene data show CDR1 as SEHNR and CDR2 as FQNEAQ (reference sequence). With 5 bases removed from V and 6 bases from J, the gap between germline ends came to 11 bases. This CDR3 contains 13 residues.

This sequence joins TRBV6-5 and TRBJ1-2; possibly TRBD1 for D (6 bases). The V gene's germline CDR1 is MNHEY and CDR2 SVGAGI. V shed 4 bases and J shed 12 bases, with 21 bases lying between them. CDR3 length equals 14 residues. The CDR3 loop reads CASSLDLGRGQNTF. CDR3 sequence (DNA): TGTGCCAGCAGTTTGGACCTGGGGAGAGGACAGAACACCTTC.